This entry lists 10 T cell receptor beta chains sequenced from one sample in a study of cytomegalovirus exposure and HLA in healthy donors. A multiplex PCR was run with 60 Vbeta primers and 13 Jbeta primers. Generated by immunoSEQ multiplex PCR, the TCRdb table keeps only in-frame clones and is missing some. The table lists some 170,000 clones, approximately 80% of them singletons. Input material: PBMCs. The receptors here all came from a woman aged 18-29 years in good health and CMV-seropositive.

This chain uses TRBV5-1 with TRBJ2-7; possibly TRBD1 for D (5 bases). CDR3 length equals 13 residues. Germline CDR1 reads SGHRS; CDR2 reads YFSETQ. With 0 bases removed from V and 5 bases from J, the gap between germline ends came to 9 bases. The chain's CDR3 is CASSLADSDEQYF. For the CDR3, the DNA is TGCGCCAGCAGCTTGGCCGACAGCGACGAGCAGTACTTC.

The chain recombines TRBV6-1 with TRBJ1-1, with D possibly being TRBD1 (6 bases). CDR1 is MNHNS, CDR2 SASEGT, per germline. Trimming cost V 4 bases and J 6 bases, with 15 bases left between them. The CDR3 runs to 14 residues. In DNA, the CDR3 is TGTGCCAGCAGTGGCCTTAGGGGGGGCTCTGAAGCTTTCTTT. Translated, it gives CASSGLRGGSEAFF.

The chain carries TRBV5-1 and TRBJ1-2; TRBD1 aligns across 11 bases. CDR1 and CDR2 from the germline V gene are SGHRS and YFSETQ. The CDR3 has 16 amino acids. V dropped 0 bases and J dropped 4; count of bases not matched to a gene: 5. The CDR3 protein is CASSLGAGTGGYGYTF. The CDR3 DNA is TGCGCCAGCAGCTTGGGAGCCGGGACAGGGGGCTATGGCTACACCTTC.

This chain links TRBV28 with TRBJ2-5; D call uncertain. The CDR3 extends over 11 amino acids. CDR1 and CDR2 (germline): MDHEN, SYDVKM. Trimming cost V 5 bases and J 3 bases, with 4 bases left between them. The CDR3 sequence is CASSAEETQYF. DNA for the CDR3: TGTGCCAGCAGTGCAGAAGAGACCCAGTACTTC.

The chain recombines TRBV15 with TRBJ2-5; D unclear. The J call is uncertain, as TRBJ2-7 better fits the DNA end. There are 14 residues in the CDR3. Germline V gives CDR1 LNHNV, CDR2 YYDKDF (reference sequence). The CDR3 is CATSPVGEDYEQYF. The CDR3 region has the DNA TGTGCCACCAGCCCCGTTGGGGAAGACTACGAGCAGTACTTC.

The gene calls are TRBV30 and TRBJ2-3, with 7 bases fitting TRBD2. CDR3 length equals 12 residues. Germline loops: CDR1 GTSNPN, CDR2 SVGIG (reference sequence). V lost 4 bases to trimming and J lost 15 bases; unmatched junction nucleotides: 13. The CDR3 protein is CAWTGGGGGGYF. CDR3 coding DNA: TGTGCCTGGACCGGTGGGGGGGGAGGCGGATATTTT.

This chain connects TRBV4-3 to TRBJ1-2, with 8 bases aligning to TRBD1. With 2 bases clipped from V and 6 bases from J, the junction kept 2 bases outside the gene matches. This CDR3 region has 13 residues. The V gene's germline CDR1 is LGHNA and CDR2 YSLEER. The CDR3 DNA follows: TGCGCCAGCAGCCAACGGACAGGGAATGGCTACACCTTC. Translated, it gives CASSQRTGNGYTF.

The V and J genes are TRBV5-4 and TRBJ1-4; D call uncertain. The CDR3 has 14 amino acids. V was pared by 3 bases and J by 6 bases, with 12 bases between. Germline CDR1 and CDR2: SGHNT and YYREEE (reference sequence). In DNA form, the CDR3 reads TGTGCCAGCAGCTGGCGCGGGAGAGATGAAAAACTGTTTTTT. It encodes CASSWRGRDEKLFF.

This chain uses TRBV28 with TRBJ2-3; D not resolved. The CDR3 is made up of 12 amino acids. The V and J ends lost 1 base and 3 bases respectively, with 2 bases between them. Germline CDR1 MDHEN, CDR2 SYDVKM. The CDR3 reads CASSLSTDTQYF. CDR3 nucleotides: TGTGCCAGCAGTTTATCGACAGATACGCAGTATTTT. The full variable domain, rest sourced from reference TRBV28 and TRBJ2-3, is DVKVTQSSRYLVKRTGEKVFLECVQDMDHENMFWYRQDPGLGLRLIYFSYDVKMKEKGDIPEGYSVSREKKERFSLILESASTNQTSMYLCASSLSTDTQYFGPGTRLTVL.

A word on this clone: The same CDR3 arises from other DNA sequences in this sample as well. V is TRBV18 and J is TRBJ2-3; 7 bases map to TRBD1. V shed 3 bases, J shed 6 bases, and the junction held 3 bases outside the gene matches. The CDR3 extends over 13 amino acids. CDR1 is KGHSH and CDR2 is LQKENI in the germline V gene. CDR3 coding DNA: TGTGCCAGCTCACCGACAGGGCTGGATACGCAGTATTTT. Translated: CASSPTGLDTQYF.